This T cell receptor beta chain stems from a study of blood T cells in healthy people across ages. As regards this clonotype: A junction end diverges from the germline sequence, so it may reflect a read error.

The authors ran a second PCR of about 6 to 11 cycles using a sample-barcoded 5' primer and a J-beta primer mix. All cDNA molecules were each tagged by a template-switch adaptor with 12 random nucleotides. TCRdb re-called the 5' RACE reads through MiXCR, storing one row per CDR3 protein. This sample has roughly 800,000 distinct CDR3 sequences, with roughly 34% found just once. CDR1 SEHNR and CDR2 FQNEAQ come from the germline V gene (reference sequence). CDR3 length: 12 amino acids. Each individual donor underwent a draw of about 9.1 milliliters of peripheral blood. The rearrangement links TRBV7-9 to TRBJ2-5; the D is unclear. The receptor's source is a man younger than 30 in good health. Specimen: blood. This CDR3 is CASNLGLETQYF. The CDR3 DNA reads TGTGCCAGCAACTTAGGGTTGGAGACCCAGTACTTC.